This T cell receptor (beta chain) was retrieved from a study of PD-1 blockade in classical Hodgkin lymphoma. Every patient relapsed after autologous stem cell transplantation, and brentuximab vedotin exposure varied. From thawed PBMCs, CD4+ T cells were purified using magnetic negative selection. TCRdb's copy holds only in-frame clones and misses some; the assay was immunoSEQ multiplex PCR. Of about 31,000 clones listed, 65% to 90% are singletons. The source is a human donor with classical Hodgkin lymphoma. The specimen comprised CD4+ T cells from blood, sampled at baseline.

DNA for the CDR3: TGTGCCATCGGTACAGGGGACCAAGAGACCCAGTACTTC. Protein product: CAIGTGDQETQYF. V gene TRBV10-3 combines with J gene TRBJ2-5; 7 nucleotides align to TRBD1. J was trimmed by 0 bases and V by 8 bases; bases with no gene match: 3. The V gene's germline CDR1 is ENHRY and CDR2 SYGVKD. The length of the CDR3 is 13 residues.